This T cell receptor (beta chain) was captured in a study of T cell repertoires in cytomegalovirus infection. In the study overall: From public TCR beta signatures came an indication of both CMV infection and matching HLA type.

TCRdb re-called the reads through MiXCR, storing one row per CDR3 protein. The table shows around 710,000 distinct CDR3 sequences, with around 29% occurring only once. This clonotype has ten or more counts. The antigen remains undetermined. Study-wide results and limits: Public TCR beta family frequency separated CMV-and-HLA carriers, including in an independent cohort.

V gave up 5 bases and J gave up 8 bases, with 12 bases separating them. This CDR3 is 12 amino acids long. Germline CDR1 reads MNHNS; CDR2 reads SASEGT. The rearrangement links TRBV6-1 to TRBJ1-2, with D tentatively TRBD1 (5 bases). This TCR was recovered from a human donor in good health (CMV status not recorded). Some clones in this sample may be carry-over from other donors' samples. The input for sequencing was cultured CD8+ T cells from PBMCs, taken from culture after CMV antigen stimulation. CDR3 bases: TGTGCCAGCAGTTCGGGACGACGAGGCTACACCTTC. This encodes CASSSGRRGYTF.